One sample yielded the 25 T cell receptor beta chains listed below, sequenced in a study of early T cells in non-severe SARS-CoV-2 infection. Using its own MiXCR run on the 5' RACE reads, TCRdb lists one record per CDR3 protein. This table holds tens of thousands of distinct CDR3 sequences, roughly 18% found once. Here the sequenced sample was whole blood, taken at baseline. These receptors were collected from an adult who was a healthcare worker with PCR-confirmed SARS-CoV-2 infection or an uninfected control (not recorded which).

This clonotype is a singleton in its sample. The V and J genes are TRBV10-3 and TRBJ1-6, with a possible D match to TRBD1 (6 bases). V was shortened by 3 bases and J by 6 bases, with 12 bases between the two germline ends. Germline CDR1 reads ENHRY; CDR2 reads SYGVKD. The length of the CDR3 is 15 residues. As DNA, the CDR3 is TGTGCCATCAGTGATAGGGGGTCGTCTAATTCACCCCTCCACTTT. It is translated as CAISDRGSSNSPLHF.

This clonotype was recorded a few times. This rearrangement joins TRBV12-3 or TRBV12-4 to TRBJ1-1, with D tentatively TRBD1 (5 bases). This CDR3 region has 14 residues. Trimming removed 6 bases from V and 6 bases from J, with 17 bases in between. CDR3 in DNA: TGTGCCAGCAGCTCTTCAGGGAAGGTGGCTGAAGCTTTCTTT. This gives the protein CASSSSGKVAEAFF.

The chain combines TRBV13 with TRBJ2-7; TRBD1 matches 7 bases. J was trimmed by 6 bases and V by 5 bases; bases with no gene match: 4. The CDR3 has 12 amino acids. Germline assignment: CDR1 PRHDT and CDR2 FYEKMQ (reference sequence). For the CDR3, the DNA is TGTGCCAGCAGCCACAGGGGTGGCGAGCAGTACTTC. It codes for CASSHRGGEQYF.

This clonotype was detected a few times. The gene calls are TRBV6-1 and TRBJ2-5; 7 positions agree with TRBD1. V lost 7 bases and J lost 4; bases outside the gene matches: 3. The germline gives CDR1 MNHNS, CDR2 SASEGT. The CDR3 length is 12 residues. CDR3: CASTQGPETQYF. CDR3 nucleotide sequence: TGTGCCAGCACACAGGGGCCAGAGACCCAGTACTTC.

The sample holds many counts of this clonotype. An end of the junction does not agree with germline; a read error may underlie this. The genes are TRBV2 and TRBJ1-1; no reliable D call. Germline CDR1 SNHLY, CDR2 FYNNEI. This CDR3 spans 13 amino acids. CDR3: CASSEDLPDPPNF. For the CDR3, the DNA is TGTGCCAGCAGTGAAGATTTACCGGACCCTCCGAACTTT.

V usage is TRBV11-3 and J usage is TRBJ1-2, with a possible D match to TRBD1 (6 bases). Germline CDR1 is SGHNT and CDR2 is YENEEA. The CDR3 length is 15 residues. V was trimmed by 0 bases and J by 1 base, leaving 9 bases between them. Here the CDR3 reads CASSLETGINYGYTF. For the CDR3, the DNA is TGTGCCAGCAGCTTAGAGACAGGAATTAACTATGGCTACACCTTC.

This clonotype has a handful of counts. The J gene is TRBJ1-5, the V gene TRBV28; 7 bases fit TRBD1. The CDR3 spans 14 residues. Germline CDR1 reads MDHEN; CDR2 reads SYDVKM. V was pared by 5 bases and J by 6 bases, with 7 bases of the junction left unmatched. CDR3 nucleotide sequence: TGTGCCAGCAGTCCACCACAGGGGATTCAGCCCCAGCATTTT. This sequence encodes CASSPPQGIQPQHF.

The V and J genes are TRBV20-1 and TRBJ2-3; no firm D call. CDR1 and CDR2 from the germline V gene are DFQATT and SNEGSKA (reference sequence). V lost 6 bases and J 6 bases, leaving 16 bases between the germline ends. CDR3 length: 13 amino acids. CDR3 nucleotide sequence: TGCAGTGCCCCGCTTGGGCCCGGGGATACGCAGTATTTT. This codes for CSAPLGPGDTQYF.

This clonotype showed up just a few times. The chain couples TRBV5-1 to TRBJ2-6; D gene ambiguous. The CDR3 runs to 15 residues. V was clipped by 3 bases and J by 4 bases, with 11 bases between them. The germline V gene encodes CDR1 SGHRS and CDR2 YFSETQ. The CDR3 here is CASSYSGAGANVLTF. The CDR3 coding sequence is TGCGCCAGCAGCTACTCAGGAGCCGGGGCCAACGTCCTGACTTTC.

The V gene is TRBV20-1, the J gene TRBJ2-7; 7 bases are shared with TRBD1. The CDR3 extends over 13 amino acids. The germline gives CDR1 DFQATT, CDR2 SNEGSKA (reference sequence). V lost 3 bases and J lost 6; bases outside the gene matches: 8. CDR3 sequence (DNA): TGCAGTGCTAGCGATAACAGGGGTGGCGAGCAGTACTTC. This codes for CSASDNRGGEQYF.

The chain has TRBV19 and TRBJ1-4; D not certain. CDR3 length equals 13 residues. V gave up 6 bases and J gave up 4 bases, with 9 bases separating them. Germline V gene sequence: CDR1 LNHDA, CDR2 SQIVND (reference sequence). The DNA of the CDR3 is TGTGCCAGTAGGCTGGACCGTAATGAAAAACTGTTTTTT. This translates into CASRLDRNEKLFF.

Only a few counts were recorded for this clonotype. The chain links TRBV6-1 to TRBJ1-5, with 9 bases fitting TRBD1. The CDR3 contains 18 residues. Germline values: CDR1 MNHNS, CDR2 SASEGT. Germline trimming cut 3 bases from V and 3 bases from J; bases unmatched to any gene: 12. The CDR3 region has the DNA TGTGCCAGCAGTGAGAAACTAACCGGGACAGGGAACAATCAGCCCCAGCATTTT. Its protein is CASSEKLTGTGNNQPQHF.

This clonotype appeared a few times. The rearrangement joins TRBV15 to TRBJ1-4; 7 bases align to TRBD1. Germline V gene lookup returns CDR1 LNHNV and CDR2 YYDKDF (reference sequence). The CDR3 extends over 13 amino acids. Germline trimming cut 3 bases from V and 5 bases from J; bases unmatched to any gene: 0. This CDR3 is CATSRDRNEKLFF. CDR3 sequence (DNA): TGTGCCACCAGCAGGGACAGGAATGAAAAACTGTTTTTT.

The genes are TRBV7-8 and TRBJ2-3, with 11 positions matching TRBD1. Trimming cost V 3 bases and J 3 bases; bases outside gene matches: 2. The CDR3 consists of 15 residues. Germline assignment: CDR1 SGHVS and CDR2 FQNEAQ. The CDR3 DNA sequence: TGTGCCAGCAGCTTGGGACAGGGGGAGACAGATACGCAGTATTTT. The encoded protein is CASSLGQGETDTQYF.

The chain couples TRBV5-1 to TRBJ1-1, with TRBD1 matching 8 bases. This CDR3 has 16 amino acids. Germline CDR1 reads SGHRS; CDR2 reads YFSETQ. V trimming: 0 bases; J trimming: 3 bases; junction bases outside the gene matches: 7. This chain's CDR3 is CASSLVSGQGYTEAFF. The CDR3, as DNA: TGCGCCAGCAGCTTGGTTTCAGGACAGGGATACACTGAAGCTTTCTTT.

The V gene is TRBV18, the J gene TRBJ2-7, with TRBD2 identical over 15 bases. The CDR3 spans 19 residues. Germline V gene data show CDR1 as KGHSH and CDR2 as LQKENI. Trimming took 4 bases from V and 0 from J; bases not matched to a gene: 10. CDR3: CASSHQAGTSGGYSYEQYF. CDR3 nucleotide sequence: TGTGCCAGCTCACACCAAGCCGGGACTAGCGGGGGGTACTCCTACGAGCAGTACTTC.

This clonotype has a handful of counts. The chain links TRBV28 to TRBJ1-1; D uncertain. Trimming took 8 bases from V and 7 from J, leaving 14 bases between them. Germline lookup yields CDR1 MDHEN and CDR2 SYDVKM. This CDR3 region has 12 residues. The CDR3 DNA sequence: TGTGCCAGCCGAGCTGGACGGCGTGAAGCTTTCTTT. Translated: CASRAGRREAFF.

This clonotype was found a few times. The V and J genes are TRBV30 and TRBJ1-1, with D perhaps matching TRBD1 (5 bases). This CDR3 comprises 10 residues. The ends were cut back, 2 bases at V and 11 bases at J, with 9 bases in the middle. Germline V gene sequence: CDR1 GTSNPN, CDR2 SVGIG (reference sequence). As DNA, the CDR3 is TGTGCCTGGAGTCGACAGAGCGCTTTCTTT. Residues: CAWSRQSAFF.

The chain combines TRBV27 with TRBJ1-5, with D unclear. This CDR3 is built from 14 residues. The germline V gene encodes CDR1 MNHEY and CDR2 SMNVEV (reference sequence). Trimming took off 7 bases at V and 1 base at J, with 11 bases between the two ends. This CDR3 is CASNPGGSNQPQHF. The DNA for the CDR3 is TGTGCCAGCAACCCAGGCGGCAGCAATCAGCCCCAGCATTTT.

CDR3 loop: CASSQDGDSSGANVLTF. The CDR3 nucleotides are TGCGCCAGCAGCCAAGATGGGGACAGCTCTGGGGCCAACGTCCTGACTTTC. The chain employs TRBV4-3 and TRBJ2-6; 7 positions match TRBD1. This CDR3 spans 17 amino acids. The J segment lost 0 bases and the V segment lost 0 bases, leaving 2 bases of the junction unmatched. Looked up from germline, CDR1 is LGHNA and CDR2 is YSLEER.

V is TRBV5-6 and J is TRBJ2-7; D is perhaps TRBD1 (6 bases). V shed 3 bases and J shed 3 bases, with 16 bases lying between them. CDR3 length equals 15 residues. The V gene's germline CDR1 is SGHDT and CDR2 YYEEEE. CDR3 in DNA: TGTGCCAGCAGCTCCCTCGGACAGTTATTCTACGAGCAGTACTTC. It encodes CASSSLGQLFYEQYF.

This chain links TRBV7-6 with TRBJ1-1; D ambiguous. The CDR3 has 14 amino acids. The V gene's germline CDR1 is SGHVS and CDR2 FNYEAQ. Trimming stripped 2 bases from V and 0 bases from J, with 7 bases between. The CDR3 bases are TGTGCCAGCAGCTTAACGGCTATGAACACTGAAGCTTTCTTT. Translated: CASSLTAMNTEAFF.

J is TRBJ2-2 and V is TRBV12-3 or TRBV12-4; D gene unclear. Between the trimmed V and J ends, which lost 2 bases and 1 base, there was a span of 8 bases. The CDR3 consists of 15 residues. The CDR3 nucleotides read TGTGCCAGCAGTTTATCTCCCGGGAACACCGGGGAGCTGTTTTTT. Translated: CASSLSPGNTGELFF.

A few counts support this clonotype. The rearrangement joins TRBV4-3 to TRBJ2-5; D unresolved. V was trimmed by 1 base and J by 0 bases, leaving 6 bases between them. The CDR3 extends over 14 amino acids. Germline V gene lookup returns CDR1 LGHNA and CDR2 YSLEER. The CDR3 here is CASSQGHHQETQYF. CDR3 sequence (DNA): TGCGCCAGCAGCCAAGGGCACCACCAAGAGACCCAGTACTTC.

A few counts support this clonotype. The chain is built from TRBV15 and TRBJ2-7, with 7 bases that match TRBD1. The CDR3 runs to 15 residues. The V gene end was trimmed by 2 bases and the J gene end by 4 bases; junction bases not matched to a gene: 8. Germline V CDR1 and CDR2: LNHNV, YYDKDF (reference sequence). The CDR3 sequence: CATSRSRDSRYEQYF. The CDR3 DNA follows: TGTGCCACCAGCAGAAGCCGGGACAGTCGTTACGAGCAGTACTTC.